Listed here are 21 T cell receptor beta chains from one sample, sequenced in a study of T cell changes during pregnancy in multiple sclerosis. This table comes from immunoSEQ multiplex PCR, and its TCRdb copy is limited to in-frame clones, with some not included. The sample gives around 61,000 clones, roughly 89% of which show up once; roughly 1.4% is in the top ten. Sequenced material: peripheral blood, taken in the third trimester of pregnancy. These receptors were collected from a female donor in good health, enrolled as a control in a pregnancy study.

CDR3 bases: TGTGCCAGCAGCTTCGCCGGGACAGGGGGTAGCTCTGGAAACACCATATATTTT. It yields the protein CASSFAGTGGSSGNTIYF. The chain has TRBV7-9 and TRBJ1-3, with 11 bases lining up with TRBD1. Trimming removed 3 bases from V and 0 bases from J; junction bases left unmatched: 7. The germline V gene has CDR1 SEHNR and CDR2 FQNEAQ (reference sequence). There are 18 residues in the CDR3.

This chain uses TRBV6-6 with TRBJ1-1, with D maybe TRBD1 (6 bases). CDR3 length: 13 residues. The germline V gene has CDR1 MNHNY and CDR2 SVGAGI (reference sequence). Trimming took off 2 bases at V and 6 bases at J, with 10 bases between the two ends. CDR3 region: CASSYAGQPEAFF. Written as DNA, the CDR3 is TGTGCCAGCAGTTACGCCGGACAGCCTGAAGCTTTCTTT.

The chain links TRBV7-9 to TRBJ2-2; tentatively, D is TRBD1 (5 bases). The CDR3 length is 17 residues. The germline V and J ends were trimmed by 2 bases and 3 bases, with 16 bases remaining between them. Germline V gene data show CDR1 as SEHNR and CDR2 as FQNEAQ (reference sequence). CDR3 DNA sequence: TGTGCCAGCAGCTTAAGTCAAAAGGACACTTACACCGGGGAGCTGTTTTTT. Translating it yields CASSLSQKDTYTGELFF.

This chain links TRBV27 with TRBJ2-1, with TRBD2 identical over 7 bases. Trimming removed 2 bases from V and 3 bases from J; junction bases left unmatched: 4. The CDR3 consists of 15 residues. Germline CDR1 and CDR2: MNHEY and SMNVEV (reference sequence). The CDR3 DNA is TGTGCCAGCAGTTTAGGGGGGGGTCACTACAATGAGCAGTTCTTC. Translated: CASSLGGGHYNEQFF.

The chain carries TRBV6-6 and TRBJ2-3; D is uncertain. The length of the CDR3 is 12 residues. Deletions cut 0 bases from V and 5 bases from J, with 3 bases between. The V gene's germline CDR1 is MNHNY and CDR2 SVGAGI (reference sequence). CDR3 in amino acids: CASSYSRDTQYF. The CDR3 nucleotides read TGTGCCAGCAGTTACTCCCGAGATACGCAGTATTTT.

The CDR3 protein is CASSPYPWGTGTRTGELFF. As DNA, the CDR3 is TGTGCCAGCAGTCCCTACCCGTGGGGGACAGGGACGAGGACCGGGGAGCTGTTTTTT. The rearrangement joins TRBV27 to TRBJ2-2; 9 bases match TRBD1. CDR3 length: 19 amino acids. CDR1 and CDR2 from the germline V gene are MNHEY and SMNVEV (reference sequence). V was pared by 5 bases and J by 5 bases, with 18 bases of the junction left unmatched.

The chain joins TRBV7-3 to TRBJ2-1; TRBD2 agrees at 8 bases. From germline, CDR1 is SGHTA and CDR2 FQGTGA. The CDR3 sequence is 13 residues long. The V gene end was trimmed by 9 bases and the J gene end by 6 bases; junction bases not matched to a gene: 7. CDR3 coding DNA: TGTGCCAGGGTTAGCGGGGCTCCCAATGAGCAGTTCTTC. Amino acid sequence: CARVSGAPNEQFF.

This clone occurred once. The genes are TRBV4-3 and TRBJ2-7; 7 bases are a match to TRBD2. Germline-derived CDR1 and CDR2 are LGHNA and YSLEER. V was pared by 4 bases and J by 7 bases, with 13 bases of the junction left unmatched. The CDR3 runs 15 residues. CDR3 residues: CASSPGVPGGREQYF. The CDR3 nucleotides are TGCGCCAGCAGCCCGGGGGTCCCGGGGGGTAGAGAGCAGTACTTC.

The gene calls are TRBV7-6 and TRBJ1-2; weak D call: TRBD1 (5 bases). The CDR3 runs 15 residues. The V gene's germline CDR1 is SGHVS and CDR2 FNYEAQ. Between the trimmed V and J ends, which lost 1 base and 6 bases, there was a span of 15 bases. CDR3 loop: CASSLEGRDSHGYTF. The CDR3, as DNA: TGTGCCAGCAGCTTAGAGGGAAGAGACAGCCATGGCTACACCTTC.

This clone has just one count. This sequence joins TRBV4-1 and TRBJ2-4, with 10 bases matching TRBD2. From germline, CDR1 is MGHRA and CDR2 YSYEKL. V shed 1 base, J shed 6 bases, and the junction held 12 bases outside the gene matches. The length of the CDR3 is 18 residues. CDR3 protein: CASSQGPGSGGAGNIQYF. CDR3 sequence (DNA): TGCGCCAGCAGCCAAGGCCCTGGAAGCGGGGGGGCAGGAAACATTCAGTACTTC.

The chain recombines TRBV7-9 with TRBJ2-1; D gene unclear. Trimming pared 7 bases from V and 4 bases from J, leaving 11 bases between. The CDR3 totals 13 residues. In germline, CDR1 is SEHNR, CDR2 FQNEAQ (reference sequence). The chain's CDR3 is CASIKSPYNEQFF. The DNA for the CDR3 is TGTGCCAGCATCAAGAGTCCGTACAATGAGCAGTTCTTC.

The chain links TRBV4-2 to TRBJ1-2, with D unclear. Trimming pared 2 bases from V and 1 base from J, leaving 14 bases between. This CDR3 is built from 16 residues. Germline CDR1 LGHNA, CDR2 YNFKEQ. CDR3 nucleotide sequence: TGTGCCAGCAGCCAAAACGACGGAGGAGATAACTATGGCTACACCTTC. Amino acid sequence: CASSQNDGGDNYGYTF.

This clone was seen just once. The chain joins TRBV11-2 to TRBJ1-4, with 9 bases matching TRBD1. CDR1 SGHAT and CDR2 FQNNGV come from the germline V gene. The CDR3 runs to 15 residues. Trimming took 2 bases from V and 8 from J; bases not matched to a gene: 6. The CDR3 here is CASSLPGQGEEKLFF. In DNA, the CDR3 is TGTGCCAGCAGCTTACCGGGACAGGGTGAGGAAAAACTGTTTTTT.

This clone turned up a few times. The chain links TRBV30 to TRBJ1-2, with D perhaps matching TRBD1 (6 bases). The germline CDR1 and CDR2 sequences are GTSNPN and SVGIG (reference sequence). This CDR3 region has 12 residues. V dropped 0 bases and J dropped 7 bases, with 9 bases sitting between them. The CDR3, as DNA: TGTGCCTGGAGTGTGGGGGCAGGTGGCTACACCTTC. This codes for CAWSVGAGGYTF.

This clone was observed once. This chain connects TRBV15 to TRBJ1-1; D call uncertain. Germline V gene lookup returns CDR1 LNHNV and CDR2 YYDKDF (reference sequence). Trimming removed 1 base from V and 10 bases from J, with 13 bases in between. The CDR3 length is 13 residues. The CDR3 DNA sequence: TGTGCCACCAGCAGAGGTGGGCAAGCCGGAGCTTTCTTT. Its translation is CATSRGGQAGAFF.

The chain combines TRBV7-2 with TRBJ1-2, with 8 bases that match TRBD1. Unmatched junction bases numbered 8, after V lost 0 bases and J lost 8 bases. Germline-derived CDR1 and CDR2 are SGHTA and FQGNSA. The CDR3 is 15 amino acids. The CDR3 sequence: CASSLARGQGRGYTF. In nucleotides, the CDR3 is TGTGCCAGCAGCTTAGCGCGAGGACAGGGCCGCGGCTACACCTTC.

The chain combines TRBV12-5 with TRBJ1-1; 7 bases map to TRBD1. Germline assignment: CDR1 LGHNT and CDR2 FRNRAP. The CDR3 length is 12 residues. V trimming: 5 bases; J trimming: 8 bases; junction bases outside the gene matches: 5. This CDR3 is CASGAGTVEAFF. The CDR3 DNA is TGTGCTAGTGGTGCCGGGACAGTCGAAGCTTTCTTT. Supplemented by reference TRBV12-5 and TRBJ1-1, the full variable domain reads DARVTQTPRHKVTEMGQEVTMRCQPILGHNTVFWYRQTMMQGLELLAYFRNRAPLDDSGMPKDRFSAEMPDATLATLKIQPSEPRDSAVYFCASGAGTVEAFFGQGTRLTVV.

The chain uses TRBV4-1 and TRBJ2-3; D gene ambiguous. The CDR3 is 13 amino acids. Trimming removed 3 bases from V and 5 bases from J, with 9 bases in between. The germline CDR1 and CDR2 sequences are MGHRA and YSYEKL. The CDR3: CASSQPFRDTQYF. In DNA, the CDR3 is TGCGCCAGCAGCCAGCCCTTCAGAGATACGCAGTATTTT.

The chain joins TRBV4-3 to TRBJ1-4; 9 bases agree with TRBD1. CDR1 is LGHNA, CDR2 YSLEER, per germline. V gave up 6 bases and J gave up 7 bases; unmatched junction bases: 6. The CDR3 has 14 amino acids. CDR3: CASSLGQGSEKLFF. The CDR3 DNA is TGCGCCAGCAGTCTGGGACAGGGTAGTGAAAAACTGTTTTTT.

The chain carries TRBV7-6 and TRBJ1-2, with D maybe TRBD1 (6 bases). V lost 4 bases, J lost 4 bases, and 19 bases lay in between. The germline CDR1 and CDR2 sequences are SGHVS and FNYEAQ. The CDR3 extends over 16 amino acids. The CDR3, as DNA: TGTGCCAGCAGCTCCATAGGGGGGGCAGATGCCTATGGCTACACCTTC. Translated: CASSSIGGADAYGYTF.

The chain combines TRBV7-2 with TRBJ2-3; D unresolved. V was pared by 1 base and J by 4 bases, with 12 bases between. Per the germline V gene, CDR1 is SGHTA and CDR2 is FQGNSA. The CDR3 totals 15 residues. Here the CDR3 reads CASSLGALTADTQYF. Here the CDR3 DNA reads TGTGCCAGCAGCTTAGGGGCACTCACAGCAGATACGCAGTATTTT.